Listed here is a single T cell receptor beta chain. Its antigen is unknown. TCR beta CDR3 amplification used RNA transcripts. Second-round multiplex PCR followed a first-round RT-PCR using HTBI primers. TCRdb ran MiXCR on the multiplex PCR reads and lists one entry per CDR3 protein. Among about 400,000 distinct CDR3 sequences listed, around 16% were seen once. The data derive from a study of Graves' ophthalmopathy and Graves' hyperthyroidism. Study conclusions and caveats: Among thyroid clonotypes expanded above 0.001 frequency, most also appeared in blood. Predictions made by the model for ophthalmopathy progression reached approximately 70% sensitivity and about 72% specificity.

The CDR3 consists of 12 residues. Between the trimmed V and J ends, which lost 6 bases and 3 bases, there was a span of 8 bases. The germline V gene encodes CDR1 MDHEN and CDR2 SYDVKM. The TCR comes from a woman aged 18-29 years with Graves' ophthalmopathy. The chain recombines TRBV28 with TRBJ1-2; perhaps TRBD1 as D (5 bases). Sequencing input: peripheral blood. The CDR3 protein is CASRQQDYGYTF. The CDR3, as DNA: TGTGCCAGCAGGCAACAGGACTATGGCTACACCTTC.